The clone carrying this T cell receptor (beta chain) has just a few counts. Trimming cost V 6 bases and J 3 bases, with 12 bases left between them. This CDR3 region has 14 residues. Primers included in the PCR were 60 Vbeta and 13 Jbeta primers. TCRdb's copy holds only in-frame clones and misses some; the assay was immunoSEQ multiplex PCR. The sample consists of some 130,000 clones, 80% of them appearing once. The sample belongs to a study of cytomegalovirus exposure and HLA in healthy donors. Sequenced sample: PBMCs. J is TRBJ1-5 and V is TRBV23-1; D remains ambiguous. TRBV23-1 is annotated as an ORF whose role is uncertain. The receptor was derived from a male donor in good health and CMV-seronegative. CDR3 protein: CASSLPGFNQPQHF. As DNA, the CDR3 is TGCGCCAGCAGCCTTCCGGGATTCAATCAGCCCCAGCATTTT.